This T cell receptor (beta chain) originates from a study of cytomegalovirus exposure and HLA in healthy donors. Study-level points and caveats: In a later analysis, an Asian-associated ancestry cluster reportedly showed fewer N-insertions than the roughly 650-donor mean. In a later analysis, at a false discovery rate of 0.05, fewer than 20,000 TCR beta sequences matched HLA alleles.

The germline CDR1 and CDR2 sequences are SSHAT and FNYEAQ (reference sequence). The CDR3 is 14 amino acids. Primers: 60 Vbeta forward and 13 Jbeta reverse. Clones were sequenced by immunoSEQ multiplex PCR, and TCRdb holds only the in-frame ones, with some missing. The table lists around 65,000 clones, over 75% of them singletons. A word on this clone: Its specificity is unknown. At one end the junction does not follow the germline gene, possibly because of a read error.

The receptor comes from a woman aged 30 to 39 in good health and CMV-seronegative. The chain employs TRBV7-7 and TRBJ2-1; 7 bases are shared with TRBD2. Material: PBMCs. Written as DNA, the CDR3 is TGTGCTAGCAGCTCGTCGGGACTAAAGAATGAGCAGTTCTTC. This encodes CASSSSGLKNEQFF.